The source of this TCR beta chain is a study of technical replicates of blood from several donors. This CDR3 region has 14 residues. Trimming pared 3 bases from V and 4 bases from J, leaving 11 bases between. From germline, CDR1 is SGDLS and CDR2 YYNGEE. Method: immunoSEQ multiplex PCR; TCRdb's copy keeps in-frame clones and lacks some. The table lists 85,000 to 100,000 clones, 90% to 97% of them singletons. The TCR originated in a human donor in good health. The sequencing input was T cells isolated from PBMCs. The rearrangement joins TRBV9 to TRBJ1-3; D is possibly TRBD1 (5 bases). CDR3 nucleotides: TGTGCCAGCAGCGGGAAGGGGTCAGGAAACACCATATATTTT. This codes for CASSGKGSGNTIYF.